This T cell receptor (beta chain) was found in a study of Graves' ophthalmopathy and Graves' hyperthyroidism. This clonotype occurred many times. Researchers took RNA transcripts and amplified TCR beta CDR3 regions from them. First-round RT-PCR with HTBI primers preceded a second-round multiplex PCR. In TCRdb, the multiplex PCR reads were re-called with MiXCR into one record per CDR3 protein. The sample consists of about 660,000 distinct CDR3 sequences, under 50% of them appearing once. This receptor was taken from an adult man with Graves' ophthalmopathy. Sequencing was carried out using peripheral blood.

CDR3 nucleotide sequence: TGTGCCACCAGTGATTCAACGATCCAAGAGACCCAGTACTTC. Protein sequence: CATSDSTIQETQYF. The chain carries TRBV24-1 and TRBJ2-5; D uncertain. Trimming removed 2 bases at V and 1 base at J, with 7 bases between. Per the germline V gene, CDR1 is KGHDR and CDR2 is SFDVKD. CDR3 length equals 14 residues.